The 20 T cell receptor beta chains reported below all come from one sample, sequenced in a study of immune evolution from preneoplasia to lung adenocarcinoma. This table comes from immunoSEQ multiplex PCR, and its TCRdb copy is limited to in-frame clones, with some not included. The sample has fewer than 12,000 clones, about four fifths seen once. Sequenced sample: FFPE minimally invasive lung adenocarcinoma tissue. Receptors originate from a person between 65 and 79 years old with lung adenocarcinoma.

CDR3 sequence: CASSRPTMNTGELFF. The CDR3 DNA follows: TGTGCCAGCTCAAGGCCTACTATGAACACCGGGGAGCTGTTTTTT. The chain uses TRBV18 and TRBJ2-2; D remains ambiguous. The V gene lost 5 bases and the J gene lost 1 base, with 11 bases spanning the gap. The CDR3 has 15 amino acids. Per the germline V gene, CDR1 is KGHSH and CDR2 is LQKENI.

The chain joins TRBV7-3 to TRBJ2-6, with 7 positions matching TRBD2. This CDR3 has 17 amino acids. V was pared by 3 bases and J by 0 bases, with 5 bases of the junction left unmatched. CDR1 SGHTA and CDR2 FQGTGA come from the germline V gene. The CDR3 sequence is CASSLFWGGSGANVLTF. CDR3 coding DNA: TGTGCCAGCAGCTTGTTCTGGGGGGGCTCTGGGGCCAACGTCCTGACTTTC.

V is TRBV6-4 and J is TRBJ2-5, with D unresolved. V lost 10 bases and J 2 bases, leaving 8 bases between the germline ends. The CDR3 spans 11 residues. Germline V gives CDR1 MRHNA, CDR2 SNTAGT. The CDR3 is CATPAQETQYF. CDR3 sequence (DNA): TGTGCCACCCCCGCTCAAGAGACCCAGTACTTC.

This clone was seen more than once but under ten times. The chain links TRBV13 to TRBJ2-2; TRBD1 might be the D (5 bases). V shed 4 bases and J shed 5 bases, with 14 bases lying between them. Germline loops: CDR1 PRHDT, CDR2 FYEKMQ (reference sequence). This CDR3 has 15 residues. Written as DNA, the CDR3 is TGTGCCAGCAGCTCCCTGTTGGACATGACCGGGGAGCTGTTTTTT. Protein sequence: CASSSLLDMTGELFF.

The gene calls are TRBV21-1 and TRBJ2-4. TRBV21-1 counts as a pseudogene. The CDR3 length is 12 residues. CDR3 residues: CASSKRGHIQYF. Here the CDR3 DNA reads TGTGCCAGCAGCAAGAGGGGTCACATTCAGTACTTC.

J is TRBJ1-1 and V is TRBV7-2; TRBD1 agrees at 7 bases. Germline trimming cut 2 bases from V and 6 bases from J; bases unmatched to any gene: 0. Germline V gene data show CDR1 as SGHTA and CDR2 as FQGNSA. The CDR3 is made up of 12 amino acids. The CDR3 loop is CASSLTGAEAFF. The CDR3 DNA sequence: TGTGCCAGCAGCTTAACAGGGGCTGAAGCTTTCTTT.

On this clone: One junction end does not reproduce the germline sequence, and a read error may be involved. The chain couples TRBV7-2 to TRBJ1-2; D call uncertain. The CDR3 length is 13 residues. Germline V gene lookup returns CDR1 SGHTA and CDR2 FQGNSA. The CDR3 nucleotides read TGTGCCAGCAGCTACGGGTCGAGGGATGGCTGCACCTTC. It codes for CASSYGSRDGCTF.

Regarding this clone: One end of the junction varies from germline; a read error may be responsible. The chain has TRBV10-3 and TRBJ1-2; 7 nucleotides match TRBD1. This CDR3 contains 13 residues. CDR1 is ENHRY, CDR2 SYGVKD, per germline. The CDR3 spells CAISPGGNSGYTF. DNA of the CDR3: TGTGCCATCAGCCCAGGGGGTAACTCTGGCTACACCTTC.

The V call is TRBV2, the J call TRBJ1-1; a possible D gene is TRBD1 (5 bases). The CDR3 totals 16 residues. Germline V lookup: CDR1 SNHLY, CDR2 FYNNEI. V lost 2 bases and J lost 3, with 16 bases in between. The CDR3 region has the DNA TGTGCCAGCAGTGAATCCTCAGACAGAGCTTACACTGAAGCTTTCTTT. Its translation is CASSESSDRAYTEAFF.

The V gene is TRBV7-9, the J gene TRBJ2-2, with 8 bases fitting TRBD2. Germline CDR1 is SEHNR and CDR2 is FQNEAQ (reference sequence). The CDR3 loop spans 17 amino acids. The junction had 15 bases not matched to a gene; V was cut back by 7 bases and J by 5 bases. CDR3 coding DNA: TGTGCCAGCACCACCGGCACGGGGGGGCCTTTAACCGGGGAGCTGTTTTTT. Translated: CASTTGTGGPLTGELFF.

This chain links TRBV28 with TRBJ2-1; D remains ambiguous. Germline-derived CDR1 and CDR2 are MDHEN and SYDVKM. Trimming took off 3 bases at V and 15 bases at J, with 12 bases between the two ends. The CDR3 is 11 amino acids. Here the CDR3 reads CASSLQSVRFF. The CDR3 nucleotides are TGTGCCAGCAGTTTGCAGTCAGTTCGGTTCTTC.

CDR3 nucleotide sequence: TGTGCCAGCAGTCCCGGAGTGGGGATGGCCCAGCATTTT. It encodes CASSPGVGMAQHF. V and J are TRBV2 and TRBJ1-5; D uncertain. Germline V gives CDR1 SNHLY, CDR2 FYNNEI. CDR3 length equals 13 residues. V was pared by 5 bases and J by 11 bases, with 16 bases between.

This clone was recorded once. The chain carries TRBV29-1 and TRBJ1-5; 9 nucleotides align to TRBD1. J lost 5 bases, V lost 6 bases, and 8 bases had no gene match. The germline CDR1 and CDR2 sequences are SQVTM and ANQGSEA. The CDR3 totals 14 residues. The CDR3 nucleotides read TGCAGCGTCTCGGGACAGGGCATGGATCAGCCCCAGCATTTT. Protein: CSVSGQGMDQPQHF.

The count of this clone is one. CDR3 coding DNA: TGTGCCAGCAGTTTTGTGGGGAGCACAGATACGCAGTATTTT. Amino acid sequence: CASSFVGSTDTQYF. The rearrangement joins TRBV28 to TRBJ2-3; D uncertain. Germline V lookup: CDR1 MDHEN, CDR2 SYDVKM. This CDR3 comprises 14 residues. The V gene lost 3 bases and the J gene lost 0 bases, with 7 bases spanning the gap. The entire variable domain, with the rest obtained from reference TRBV28 and TRBJ2-3, is as follows: DVKVTQSSRYLVKRTGEKVFLECVQDMDHENMFWYRQDPGLGLRLIYFSYDVKMKEKGDIPEGYSVSREKKERFSLILESASTNQTSMYLCASSFVGSTDTQYFGPGTRLTVL.

This chain links TRBV7-2 with TRBJ2-7; 9 nucleotides line up with TRBD2. Trimming took 4 bases from V and 0 from J; bases not matched to a gene: 7. The CDR3 runs to 16 residues. Germline values: CDR1 SGHTA, CDR2 FQGNSA. CDR3 DNA: TGTGCCAGCAGCTCAACTAGCGGGCAACTCTCCTACGAGCAGTACTTC. It specifies CASSSTSGQLSYEQYF.

The chain recombines TRBV6-1 with TRBJ1-1; the D is unclear. CDR3 length: 11 amino acids. Germline CDR1 MNHNS, CDR2 SASEGT. V shed 3 bases and J shed 5 bases, with 4 bases lying between them. The CDR3, as DNA: TGTGCCAGCAGTGATTTGACTGAAGCTTTCTTT. Residues: CASSDLTEAFF.

The chain carries TRBV6-6 and TRBJ2-5; 9 nucleotides align to TRBD2. This CDR3 is 15 amino acids long. Trimming took 4 bases from V and 4 from J; bases not matched to a gene: 7. Germline-derived CDR1 and CDR2 are MNHNY and SVGAGI (reference sequence). This CDR3 is CASSSSSGSGETQYF. The CDR3 nucleotides read TGTGCCAGCAGTTCGAGTAGCGGGAGTGGAGAGACCCAGTACTTC.

V usage is TRBV9 and J usage is TRBJ2-7; D is perhaps TRBD1 (6 bases). The V end was cut by 4 bases, the J end by 1 base, with 15 bases between. Germline V gives CDR1 SGDLS, CDR2 YYNGEE. This CDR3 is 15 amino acids long. The CDR3 sequence is CASSPRQETSYEQYF. The CDR3 DNA follows: TGTGCCAGCAGCCCCCGACAGGAAACGTCCTACGAGCAGTACTTC.

The rearrangement joins TRBV21-1 to TRBJ2-7; whether TRBD1, the table's D call, matches the DNA was not checked. TRBV21-1 corresponds to a pseudogene. This CDR3 is 16 amino acids long. CDR3 protein: CASSNSRQGASYEQYF. The CDR3, as DNA: TGTGCCAGCAGCAACTCTAGACAGGGGGCTAGCTACGAGCAGTACTTC.

This chain links TRBV20-1 with TRBJ1-1; D not resolved. V shed 7 bases and J shed 5 bases, with 11 bases lying between them. The V gene's germline CDR1 is DFQATT and CDR2 SNEGSKA (reference sequence). The CDR3 sequence is 11 residues long. The CDR3: CSVSWKTEAFF. CDR3 DNA: TGCAGTGTTAGTTGGAAGACTGAAGCTTTCTTT.